This TCR beta chain was observed in a study of a mutant IDH1 vaccine in newly diagnosed glioma. Trimming pared 4 bases from V and 4 bases from J, leaving 15 bases between. Looked up from germline, CDR1 is SGHDT and CDR2 is YYEEEE. The length of the CDR3 is 15 residues. The method was immunoSEQ multiplex PCR; TCRdb's version includes in-frame clones alone and lacks a portion of them. The sample lists nearly 50,000 clones, about 88% occurring once. Time point indicated: week 47, end of study. Doses comprised 300 ug of mutant IDH1 20-mer peptide each, plus topical imiquimod. The study's findings and limits: Pseudoprogression appears to have had no connection to changes in top peripheral T cell clonotypes.

In the case of this clone: The antigen is undetermined.

Sequencing was performed on PBMCs, taken from a glioma patient whose treatment included an IDH1 peptide vaccine. This rearrangement joins TRBV5-6 to TRBJ1-3; D may be TRBD1 (6 bases). The receptor was derived from a woman aged 25 to 45 with glioma. Some clones in this sample may be carry-over from other donors' samples. The CDR3 spells CASSPLGGAGNTIYF. CDR3 DNA sequence: TGTGCCAGCAGCCCCTTGGGGGGGGCAGGAAACACCATATATTTT.